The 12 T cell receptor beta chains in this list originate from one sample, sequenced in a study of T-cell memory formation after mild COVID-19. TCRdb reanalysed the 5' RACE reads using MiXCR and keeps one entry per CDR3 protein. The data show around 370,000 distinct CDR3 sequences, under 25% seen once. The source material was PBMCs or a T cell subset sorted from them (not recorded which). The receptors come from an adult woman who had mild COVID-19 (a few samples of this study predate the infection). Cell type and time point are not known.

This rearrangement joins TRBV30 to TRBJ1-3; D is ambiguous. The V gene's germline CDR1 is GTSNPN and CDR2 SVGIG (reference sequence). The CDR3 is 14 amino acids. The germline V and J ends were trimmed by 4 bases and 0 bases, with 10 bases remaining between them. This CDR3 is CAWTGSPSGNTIYF. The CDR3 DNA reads TGTGCCTGGACAGGTTCGCCCTCTGGAAACACCATATATTTT.

This CDR3 is CASSLEGLAGGPSYNEQFF. In DNA form, the CDR3 reads TGCGCCAGCAGCCTAGAAGGACTAGCGGGAGGGCCGTCCTACAATGAGCAGTTCTTC. J is TRBJ2-1 and V is TRBV4-3; 15 nucleotides line up with TRBD2. V lost 4 bases and J lost 1; bases outside the gene matches: 8. The CDR3 covers 19 residues. Germline CDR1 reads LGHNA; CDR2 reads YSLEER.

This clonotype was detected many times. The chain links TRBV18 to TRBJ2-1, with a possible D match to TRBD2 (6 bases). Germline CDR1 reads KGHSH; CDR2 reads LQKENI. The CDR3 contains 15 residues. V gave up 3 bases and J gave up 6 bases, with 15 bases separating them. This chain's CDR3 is CASSPPSVGINEQFF. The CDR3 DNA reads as TGTGCCAGCTCACCCCCTAGCGTGGGAATCAATGAGCAGTTCTTC.

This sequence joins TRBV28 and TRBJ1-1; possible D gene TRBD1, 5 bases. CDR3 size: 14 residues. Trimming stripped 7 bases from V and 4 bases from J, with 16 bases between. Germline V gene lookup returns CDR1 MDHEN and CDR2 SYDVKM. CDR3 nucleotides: TGTGCCAGCAAGGTGGGGTTGAGGGGCACTGAAGCTTTCTTT. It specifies CASKVGLRGTEAFF.

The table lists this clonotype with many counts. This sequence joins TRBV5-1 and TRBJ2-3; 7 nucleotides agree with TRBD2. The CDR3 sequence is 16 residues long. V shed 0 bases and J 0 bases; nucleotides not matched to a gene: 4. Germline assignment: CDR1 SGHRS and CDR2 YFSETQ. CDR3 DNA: TGCGCCAGCAGCTTGGAGTCTAGCGGTAGCACAGATACGCAGTATTTT. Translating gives CASSLESSGSTDTQYF.

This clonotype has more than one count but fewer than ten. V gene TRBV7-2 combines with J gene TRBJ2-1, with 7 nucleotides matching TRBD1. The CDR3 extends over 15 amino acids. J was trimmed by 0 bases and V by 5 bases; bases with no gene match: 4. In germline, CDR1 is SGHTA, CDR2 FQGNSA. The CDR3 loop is CASSRGQSSYNEQFF. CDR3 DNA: TGTGCCAGCAGCCGGGGACAGAGCTCCTACAATGAGCAGTTCTTC.

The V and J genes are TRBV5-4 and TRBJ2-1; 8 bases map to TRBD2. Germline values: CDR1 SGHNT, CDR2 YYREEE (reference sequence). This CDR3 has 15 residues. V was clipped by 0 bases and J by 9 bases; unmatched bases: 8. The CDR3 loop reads CASSLDAGGALEQFF. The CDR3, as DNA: TGTGCCAGCAGCTTGGATGCCGGGGGGGCCCTTGAGCAGTTCTTC.

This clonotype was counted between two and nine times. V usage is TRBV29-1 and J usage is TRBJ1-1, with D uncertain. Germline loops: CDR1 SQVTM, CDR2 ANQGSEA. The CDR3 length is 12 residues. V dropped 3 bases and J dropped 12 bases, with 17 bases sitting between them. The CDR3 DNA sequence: TGCAGCGTTGATCACGCAGCGGGGTTGACTTTCTTT. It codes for CSVDHAAGLTFF.

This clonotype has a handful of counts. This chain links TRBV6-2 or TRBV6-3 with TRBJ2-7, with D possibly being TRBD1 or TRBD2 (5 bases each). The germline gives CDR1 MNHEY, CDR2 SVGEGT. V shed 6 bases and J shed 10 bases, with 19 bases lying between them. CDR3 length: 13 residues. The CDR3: CASREGPDFLQYF. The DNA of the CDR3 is TGTGCCAGCAGAGAGGGACCCGATTTTCTCCAGTACTTC.

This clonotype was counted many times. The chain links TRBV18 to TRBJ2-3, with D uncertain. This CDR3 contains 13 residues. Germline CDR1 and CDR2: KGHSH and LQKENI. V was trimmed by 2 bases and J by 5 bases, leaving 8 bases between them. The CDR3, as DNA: TGTGCCAGCTCACCAAGGGCTCGAGATACGCAGTATTTT. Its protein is CASSPRARDTQYF.

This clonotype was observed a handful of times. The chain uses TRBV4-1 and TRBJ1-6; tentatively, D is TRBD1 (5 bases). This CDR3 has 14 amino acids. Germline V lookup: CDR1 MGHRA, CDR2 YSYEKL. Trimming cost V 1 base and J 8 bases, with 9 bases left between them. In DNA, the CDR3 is TGCGCCAGCAGCCAAGTAATGGGACATTCACCCCTCCACTTT. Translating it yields CASSQVMGHSPLHF.

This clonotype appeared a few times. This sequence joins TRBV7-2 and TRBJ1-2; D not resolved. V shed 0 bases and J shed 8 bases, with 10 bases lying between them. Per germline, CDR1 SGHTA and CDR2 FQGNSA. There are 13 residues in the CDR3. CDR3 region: CASSLARDVGYTF. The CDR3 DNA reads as TGTGCCAGCAGCTTAGCAAGGGATGTAGGCTACACCTTC.